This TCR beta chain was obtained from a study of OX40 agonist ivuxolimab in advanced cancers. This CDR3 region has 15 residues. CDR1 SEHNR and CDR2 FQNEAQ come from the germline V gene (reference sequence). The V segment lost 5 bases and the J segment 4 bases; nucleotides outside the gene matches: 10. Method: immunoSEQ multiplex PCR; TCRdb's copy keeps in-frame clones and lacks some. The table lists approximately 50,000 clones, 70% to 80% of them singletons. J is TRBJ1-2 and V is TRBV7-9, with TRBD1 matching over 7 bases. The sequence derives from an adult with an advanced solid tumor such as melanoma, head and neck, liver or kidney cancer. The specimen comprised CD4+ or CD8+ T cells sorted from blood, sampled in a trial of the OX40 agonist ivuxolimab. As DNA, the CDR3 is TGTGCCAGCAGCCAGCCCTGGGACAGTCTCTATGGCTACACCTTC. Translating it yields CASSQPWDSLYGYTF. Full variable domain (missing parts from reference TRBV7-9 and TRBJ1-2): DTGVSQNPRHKITKRGQNVTFRCDPISEHNRLYWYRQTLGQGPEFLTYFQNEAQLEKSRLLSDRFSAERPKGSFSTLEIQRTEQGDSAMYLCASSQPWDSLYGYTFGSGTRLTVV.